Listed below are T cell receptor beta chains from one sample, sequenced in a study of shared clonotypes between healthy human individuals. Clones were read by immunoSEQ multiplex PCR, and TCRdb kept only the in-frame ones, dropping some. The repertoire holds around 990,000 clones, with 60% to 85% as singletons. The sequenced sample was memory CD4+ T cells from PBMCs. The receptors here all came from a man aged 18 to 30 in good health. Some clones in this sample may be carry-over from other donors' samples. The CDR3 runs from the conserved cysteine through the conserved F or W. The order of the fields is J gene, V gene, D gene, clone size, CDR3 DNA, CDR3 protein. The D gene is left open where the match is weak. A clone size is listed for some rows: how often the clone was seen (once, few, many), or a class if it is expanded.

j_gene: TRBJ2-7; v_gene: TRBV7-2; d_gene: .; abundance: .; CDR3nt: TGTGCCAGCAGCCGACCGGGACTGGCGGTCTACGAGCAGTACTTC; CDR3aa: CASSRPGLAVYEQYF
j_gene: TRBJ1-4; v_gene: TRBV28; d_gene: .; abundance: .; CDR3nt: TGTGCCAGCAGTTTATCCCCGTCAGCTAGGATACAACTGTTTTTT; CDR3aa: CASSLSPSARIQLFF
j_gene: TRBJ2-7; v_gene: TRBV7-7; d_gene: TRBD1; abundance: .; CDR3nt: TGTGCCAGCAGCTTAGGGCCGGGACAGAGCTACGAGCAGTACTTC; CDR3aa: CASSLGPGQSYEQYF
j_gene: TRBJ2-7; v_gene: TRBV7-6; d_gene: TRBD2; abundance: once; CDR3nt: TGTGCCAGCAGCCGGACTAGCGGCTCCTACGAGCAGTACTTC; CDR3aa: CASSRTSGSYEQYF
j_gene: TRBJ2-5; v_gene: TRBV12-2; d_gene: .; abundance: once; CDR3nt: TGTGCAAGTCGGACAGGGGAGACCCAGTACTTC; CDR3aa: CASRTGETQYF
j_gene: TRBJ1-2; v_gene: TRBV7-9; d_gene: .; abundance: .; CDR3nt: TGTGCCAGCAGCTTAGGAGTGAGCGGAGATGGCTACACCTTC; CDR3aa: CASSLGVSGDGYTF
j_gene: TRBJ2-5; v_gene: TRBV9; d_gene: .; abundance: few; CDR3nt: TGTGCCAGCAGCGTAGGCCTCGGGACTTTTCAAGAGACCCAGTACTTC; CDR3aa: CASSVGLGTFQETQYF
j_gene: TRBJ2-6; v_gene: TRBV27; d_gene: .; abundance: .; CDR3nt: TGTGCCAGCAGTGCCAGGGGTTACGGGGCCAACGTCCTGACTTTC; CDR3aa: CASSARGYGANVLTF
j_gene: TRBJ2-7; v_gene: TRBV5-1; d_gene: TRBD1; abundance: .; CDR3nt: TGCGCCAGCAGCGGGGGACAGAGCTCCTACGAGCAGTACTTC; CDR3aa: CASSGGQSSYEQYF
j_gene: TRBJ2-7; v_gene: TRBV5-1; d_gene: TRBD2; abundance: .; CDR3nt: TGCGCCAGCAGCTTGGGTTCCGGCGGGAGGGCCTACGAGCAGTACTTC; CDR3aa: CASSLGSGGRAYEQYF
j_gene: TRBJ1-2; v_gene: TRBV19; d_gene: .; abundance: .; CDR3nt: TGTGCCAGTAGTAAGGCCAAGACTAACTATGGCTACACCTTC; CDR3aa: CASSKAKTNYGYTF
j_gene: TRBJ2-1; v_gene: TRBV11-2; d_gene: TRBD2; abundance: .; CDR3nt: TGTGCCAGCAGCTTTACAGGACTAGCGGGAATCAATGAGCAGTTCTTC; CDR3aa: CASSFTGLAGINEQFF
j_gene: TRBJ2-3; v_gene: TRBV28; d_gene: TRBD2; abundance: .; CDR3nt: TGTGCCAGCAGTTCGACTAGCGGGAAAGGAGATACGCAGTATTTT; CDR3aa: CASSSTSGKGDTQYF
j_gene: TRBJ2-1; v_gene: TRBV5-6; d_gene: .; abundance: .; CDR3nt: TGTGCCAGCAGCTCCCACCGTTATCAGGGTCACTCCTACAATGAGCAGTTCTTC; CDR3aa: CASSSHRYQGHSYNEQFF
j_gene: TRBJ2-2; v_gene: TRBV28; d_gene: TRBD1; abundance: .; CDR3nt: TGTGCCATACGACGGACAGGGTCCACCGGGGAGCTGTTTTTT; CDR3aa: CAIRRTGSTGELFF
j_gene: TRBJ2-2; v_gene: TRBV11-1; d_gene: .; abundance: .; CDR3nt: TGTGCCAGCAGCTTAGCGACGGGTATCGGGGAGCTGTTTTTT; CDR3aa: CASSLATGIGELFF
j_gene: TRBJ2-1; v_gene: TRBV28; d_gene: .; abundance: .; CDR3nt: TGTGCCAGCAAGAACTACAATGAGCAGTTCTTC; CDR3aa: CASKNYNEQFF
j_gene: TRBJ1-2; v_gene: TRBV2; d_gene: .; abundance: few; CDR3nt: TGTGCCAGCAGTGACTGGAACTATGGCTACACCTTC; CDR3aa: CASSDWNYGYTF
j_gene: TRBJ2-4; v_gene: TRBV6-1; d_gene: .; abundance: .; CDR3nt: TGTGCCAGCACCATGGAAGAGGCCAAAAACATTCAGTACTTC; CDR3aa: CASTMEEAKNIQYF
j_gene: TRBJ2-5; v_gene: TRBV2; d_gene: .; abundance: .; CDR3nt: TGTGCCAGCAGTCGCGTGAAAGAGACCCAGTACTTC; CDR3aa: CASSRVKETQYF
j_gene: TRBJ2-5; v_gene: TRBV30; d_gene: TRBD2; abundance: many; CDR3nt: TGTGCCTGGGACGGACTCCTAGGGGAGCGGGGTGAGACCCAGTACTTC; CDR3aa: CAWDGLLGERGETQYF
j_gene: TRBJ1-3; v_gene: TRBV6-1; d_gene: TRBD1; abundance: once; CDR3nt: TGTGCCAGCAGTGAGCCTAGACAGGGCTCTGGAAACACCATATATTTT; CDR3aa: CASSEPRQGSGNTIYF